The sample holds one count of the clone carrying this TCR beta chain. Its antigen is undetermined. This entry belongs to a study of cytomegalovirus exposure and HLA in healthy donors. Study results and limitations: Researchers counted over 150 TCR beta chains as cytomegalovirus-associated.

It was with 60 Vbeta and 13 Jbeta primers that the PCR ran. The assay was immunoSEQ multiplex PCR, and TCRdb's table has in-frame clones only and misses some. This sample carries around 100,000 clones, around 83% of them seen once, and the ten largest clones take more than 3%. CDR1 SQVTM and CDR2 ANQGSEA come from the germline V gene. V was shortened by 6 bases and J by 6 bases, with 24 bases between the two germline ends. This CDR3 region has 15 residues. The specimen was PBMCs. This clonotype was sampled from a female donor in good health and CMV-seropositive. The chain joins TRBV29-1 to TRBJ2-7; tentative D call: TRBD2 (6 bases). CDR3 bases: TGCAGCGTCATTAGACCGGAGGGAAGAAATTCCGAGCAGTACTTC. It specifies CSVIRPEGRNSEQYF.